The 6 T cell receptor beta chains below come from one sample, sequenced in a study of response to subunit inactivated influenza vaccine. TCRdb re-analysed the RT-PCR reads in MiXCR, keeping a single row per CDR3 protein. The table has around 490,000 distinct CDR3 sequences, 7.5% to 8.5% seen once. Sequenced here: PBMCs from blood, sampled around 25 months after vaccination. The source is a man in his fifties or sixties who received an inactivated influenza vaccine.

This clonotype was seen many times. The chain has TRBV7-2 and TRBJ1-6, with D perhaps TRBD1 (5 bases). CDR3 length: 15 amino acids. Trimming removed 6 bases from V and 6 bases from J, with 15 bases in between. In germline, CDR1 is SGHTA, CDR2 FQGNSA. Written as DNA, the CDR3 is TGTGCCAGCAGAACCCGGGGCCTGGGTAATTCACCCCTCCACTTT. Amino acid sequence: CASRTRGLGNSPLHF.

This clonotype appeared many times. The V call is TRBV12-3 or TRBV12-4, the J call TRBJ2-2; TRBD1 matches 7 bases. V dropped 7 bases and J dropped 4; count of bases not matched to a gene: 6. The CDR3 is 14 amino acids. The chain's CDR3 is CASIQGLFTGELFF. The DNA for the CDR3 is TGTGCCAGCATACAGGGGCTCTTCACCGGGGAGCTGTTTTTT.

This clonotype has ten or more counts. V is TRBV4-3 and J is TRBJ1-4, with D unclear. The ends were cut back, 4 bases at V and 0 bases at J, with 6 bases in the middle. Germline lookup yields CDR1 LGHNA and CDR2 YSLEER. This CDR3 comprises 14 residues. Here the CDR3 reads CASSRSATNEKLFF. For the CDR3, the DNA is TGCGCCAGCAGCCGCAGTGCAACTAATGAAAAACTGTTTTTT.

This clonotype was found a few times. The chain joins TRBV24-1 to TRBJ2-1, with 8 bases fitting TRBD2. In germline, CDR1 is KGHDR, CDR2 SFDVKD. The V and J ends lost 2 bases and 9 bases, in that order; junction bases with no gene match: 11. The CDR3 length is 16 residues. Here the CDR3 reads CATSDSRAGVRSEQFF. Here the CDR3 DNA reads TGTGCCACCAGTGATTCACGAGCGGGAGTTAGGAGTGAGCAGTTCTTC.

This clonotype was detected only a few times. The rearrangement joins TRBV29-1 to TRBJ2-7; no reliable D call. V was clipped by 3 bases and J by 4 bases, with 13 bases between them. Germline values: CDR1 SQVTM, CDR2 ANQGSEA. This CDR3 spans 13 amino acids. The CDR3 loop is CSVEKLHSYEQYF. CDR3 coding DNA: TGCAGCGTTGAGAAGTTACATTCTTACGAGCAGTACTTC.

The rearrangement joins TRBV6-2 or TRBV6-3 to TRBJ1-2; D is undetermined. The CDR3 is 14 amino acids. The germline V gene has CDR1 MNHEY and CDR2 SVGEGT. Trimming removed 2 bases at V and 0 bases at J, with 7 bases between. The CDR3 loop reads CASSYGPANYGYTF. DNA of the CDR3: TGTGCCAGCAGTTACGGTCCGGCTAACTATGGCTACACCTTC.